This TCR beta chain was documented in a study of spatial heterogeneity in lung cancer. For the study at large: The mean occurrence of each unique TCR and UMI combination in raw reads exceeded nine. The study, taken as a whole, reports: Higher tumor mutation counts went along with higher counts of expanded intratumoral alpha and beta TCRs.

This clonotype occurred a few times. Its antigen remains unidentified. With the library built for alpha chains, this beta chain is off target and its frequency is not meaningful. V lost 4 bases to trimming and J lost 7 bases; unmatched junction nucleotides: 4. The germline CDR1 and CDR2 sequences are MGHRA and YSYEKL. The CDR3 consists of 14 residues. The time point is: sample taken at primary tumor resection. Untreated early-stage non-small cell lung cancer patients, roughly 75 in total, were the donors. TCRdb re-derived calls from the 5' RACE reads in MiXCR, one entry per CDR3 protein. The repertoire holds roughly 19,000 distinct CDR3 sequences, about 6.1% seen once, with about a tenth in the top ten.

The rearrangement uses TRBV4-1 and TRBJ2-1; TRBD1 agrees at 10 bases. The sequences come from lung tumor tissue, collected at surgery. This clonotype originated in a female donor with early-stage non-small cell lung cancer. The DNA for the CDR3 is TGCGCCAGCAGCCCATGGACAGGGGGAAATGAGCAGTTCTTC. Its protein product is CASSPWTGGNEQFF.